These 2 T cell receptor beta chains were all obtained from the same sample, sequenced in a study of blood T cell repertoires in COVID-19. Libraries were prepared by immunoSEQ multiplex PCR; TCRdb keeps only in-frame clonotypes and omits some of them. The table has 250,000 to 300,000 clones, roughly 89% seen once. The sequencing sample was made of peripheral blood. These receptors came from a woman in her 40s who had recovered from COVID-19.

The chain uses TRBV19 and TRBJ2-1; 13 bases are a match to TRBD2. The germline gives CDR1 LNHDA, CDR2 SQIVND (reference sequence). The CDR3 contains 16 residues. Losses at the gene ends were 7 bases for V and 10 bases for J; bases not matched to a gene: 13. DNA of the CDR3: TGTGCCAGTACCTCCCCGGGACTAGCGGGGTCCTGGGAGCAGTTCTTC. Protein product: CASTSPGLAGSWEQFF.

The J gene is TRBJ1-6, the V gene TRBV7-9; possible D gene TRBD1, 5 bases. Per the germline V gene, CDR1 is SEHNR and CDR2 is FQNEAQ (reference sequence). V lost 5 bases, J lost 6 bases, and 11 bases lay in between. CDR3 length: 14 amino acids. CDR3 loop: CASSPGGINSPLHF. Written as DNA, the CDR3 is TGTGCCAGCAGCCCCGGGGGAATTAATTCACCCCTCCACTTT.